Given below is one T cell receptor (beta chain) in context. Antigen unknown. This entry belongs to a study of shared clonotypes between healthy human individuals. Study overall: Three plates each covered CD4 naive and memory; CD8 naive two, CD8 memory one.

The junction had 7 bases not matched to a gene; V was cut back by 4 bases and J by 7 bases. The CDR3 is 15 residues long. CDR1 and CDR2 (germline): SGHDN, FVKESK. Study conclusions and caveats: Rarefaction demonstrated incomplete sorted-subset sequencing despite large depth.

Sequenced by immunoSEQ multiplex PCR; TCRdb stores in-frame clones only, minus some. The table records about 2.4 million clones, 93% of them present only once. J is TRBJ2-1 and V is TRBV14; the match to TRBD2 covers 10 bases. Specimen: naive CD4+ T cells from PBMCs. Subset in this sample: CD45RA+ positively selected. This sequence was found in a man aged 18 to 35 in good health. Some clones in this sample may be carry-over from other donors' samples. CDR3 in amino acids: CASSRWTSGLNEQFF. CDR3 nucleotide sequence: TGTGCCAGCAGCCGCTGGACTAGCGGCCTAAATGAGCAGTTCTTC. Using reference TRBV14 and TRBJ2-1 for the parts outside the CDR3, the full variable domain is EAGVTQFPSHSVIEKGQTVTLRCDPISGHDNLYWYRRVMGKEIKFLLHFVKESKQDESGMPNNRFLAERTGGTYSTLKVQPAELEDSGVYFCASSRWTSGLNEQFFGPGTRLTVL.